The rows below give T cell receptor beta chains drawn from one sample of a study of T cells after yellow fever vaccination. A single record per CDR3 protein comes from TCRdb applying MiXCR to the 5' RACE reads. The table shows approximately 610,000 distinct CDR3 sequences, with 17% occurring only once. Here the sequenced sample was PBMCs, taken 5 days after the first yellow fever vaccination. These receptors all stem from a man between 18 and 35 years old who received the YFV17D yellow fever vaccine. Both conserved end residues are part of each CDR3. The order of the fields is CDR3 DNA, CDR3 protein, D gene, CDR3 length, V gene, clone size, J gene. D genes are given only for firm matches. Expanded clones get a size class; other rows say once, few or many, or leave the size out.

CDR3nt: TGCAGTGCTAGTGAAGGGGTGGTATCTGAAGCTTTCTTT
CDR3aa: CSASEGVVSEAFF
d_gene: .
len: 13
v_gene: TRBV20-1
abundance: few
j_gene: TRBJ1-1

CDR3nt: TGTGCCAGCAGGACACCGGGACTAGCGGGGGGCCGTGTAGATACGCAGTATTTT
CDR3aa: CASRTPGLAGGRVDTQYF
d_gene: TRBD2
len: 18
v_gene: TRBV2
abundance: few
j_gene: TRBJ2-3

CDR3nt: TGCGCCAGCAGCATACAGGGGGCAACTAATGAAAAACTGTTTTTT
CDR3aa: CASSIQGATNEKLFF
d_gene: TRBD1
len: 15
v_gene: TRBV4-3
abundance: .
j_gene: TRBJ1-4

CDR3nt: TGTGCCAGCAGTTACTGGCCCCCACAGAGCTCCTATAATTCACCCCTCCACTTT
CDR3aa: CASSYWPPQSSYNSPLHF
d_gene: .
len: 18
v_gene: TRBV6-5
abundance: few
j_gene: TRBJ1-6

CDR3nt: TGCAGTGCTAGGTGGGGGAAGGCCGGGGAGCTGTTTTTT
CDR3aa: CSARWGKAGELFF
d_gene: .
len: 13
v_gene: TRBV20-1
abundance: many
j_gene: TRBJ2-2

CDR3nt: TGTGCCAGCAGTCGAGCGGGGGAGGGCAATCAGCCCCAGCATTTT
CDR3aa: CASSRAGEGNQPQHF
d_gene: .
len: 15
v_gene: TRBV3-1
abundance: few
j_gene: TRBJ1-5

CDR3nt: TGTGCCAGCAGCTCACGACTAGCGGGGGGTATTGATACGCAGTATTTT
CDR3aa: CASSSRLAGGIDTQYF
d_gene: TRBD2
len: 16
v_gene: TRBV7-2
abundance: .
j_gene: TRBJ2-3

CDR3nt: TGCAGCGTTGATCAGGGCAGGGGGCGGAACACTGAAGCTTTCTTT
CDR3aa: CSVDQGRGRNTEAFF
d_gene: TRBD1
len: 15
v_gene: TRBV29-1
abundance: few
j_gene: TRBJ1-1

CDR3nt: TGCGCCAGCAGCCAGCCGCTGGGGGACCAAGAGACCCAGTACTTC
CDR3aa: CASSQPLGDQETQYF
d_gene: .
len: 15
v_gene: TRBV5-1
abundance: .
j_gene: TRBJ2-5

CDR3nt: TGTGCCAGCAGCTTAAACCCCCTCCAGGGCGGGGAGCAGTTCTTC
CDR3aa: CASSLNPLQGGEQFF
d_gene: .
len: 15
v_gene: TRBV7-3
abundance: few
j_gene: TRBJ2-1

CDR3nt: TGCAGTGCTTGGGGGCCCGGACAGGGGAACACTGAAGCTTTCTTT
CDR3aa: CSAWGPGQGNTEAFF
d_gene: TRBD1
len: 15
v_gene: TRBV20-1
abundance: .
j_gene: TRBJ1-1

CDR3nt: TGTGCCAGCAGCCTCGGACTAGCGGGGGGGCTAGCCAAAAACATTCAGTACTTC
CDR3aa: CASSLGLAGGLAKNIQYF
d_gene: TRBD2
len: 18
v_gene: TRBV4-2
abundance: .
j_gene: TRBJ2-4

CDR3nt: TGTGCCAGCAGTCGACGTCCTAGCGGGGGGGCCTTCCAAGAGACCCAGTACTTC
CDR3aa: CASSRRPSGGAFQETQYF
d_gene: TRBD2
len: 18
v_gene: TRBV11-2
abundance: few
j_gene: TRBJ2-5

CDR3nt: TGTGCCAGCAGCAGCGGGACAGTGAACACCGGGGAGCTGTTTTTT
CDR3aa: CASSSGTVNTGELFF
d_gene: .
len: 15
v_gene: TRBV6-1
abundance: many
j_gene: TRBJ2-2

CDR3nt: TGTGCCAGCAGTTACTCGCCCCCCAGGGAAAGAGGGGAAAAACTGTTTTTT
CDR3aa: CASSYSPPRERGEKLFF
d_gene: .
len: 17
v_gene: TRBV6-5
abundance: few
j_gene: TRBJ1-4

CDR3nt: TGCGCCAGCAGCCCTAAGGGGTGGGCAGCCGACACTGAAGCTTTCTTT
CDR3aa: CASSPKGWAADTEAFF
d_gene: .
len: 16
v_gene: TRBV5-1
abundance: .
j_gene: TRBJ1-1

CDR3nt: TGTGCCAGTAGTTCCCTCCGACTAGCGGGGGGGAAAAACATTCAGTACTTC
CDR3aa: CASSSLRLAGGKNIQYF
d_gene: TRBD2
len: 17
v_gene: TRBV19
abundance: .
j_gene: TRBJ2-4

CDR3nt: TGTGCCAGCAGTTACACGGGACAGGGGGCCTACGAGCAGTACTTC
CDR3aa: CASSYTGQGAYEQYF
d_gene: TRBD1
len: 15
v_gene: TRBV6-5
abundance: few
j_gene: TRBJ2-7